Presented here are 32 T cell receptor beta chains from one specimen sequenced in a study of shared clonotypes between healthy human individuals. Libraries were prepared by immunoSEQ multiplex PCR; TCRdb keeps only in-frame clonotypes and omits some of them. The sample consists of some 2.1 million clones, 93% of them appearing once. Positive CCR7 selection of CD45RO-negative cells yielded the naive CD8 cells, and terminally differentiated effector memory CD45RA+ cells were excluded. Sequenced: naive CD8+ T cells from PBMCs. These receptors were collected from a man aged 18 to 29 in good health. Some clones in this sample may be carry-over from other donors' samples.

J is TRBJ2-2 and V is TRBV27, with D perhaps matching TRBD2 (5 bases). The CDR3 totals 15 residues. V lost 5 bases and J 4 bases, leaving 14 bases between the germline ends. Germline values: CDR1 MNHEY, CDR2 SMNVEV (reference sequence). The CDR3 reads CASSPEDWATGELFF. DNA of the CDR3: TGTGCCAGCAGTCCGGAGGACTGGGCCACCGGGGAGCTGTTTTTT.

The rearrangement uses TRBV10-3 and TRBJ1-3, with unresolved D. The CDR3 sequence is 13 residues long. V was cut by 8 bases and J by 2 bases, with 10 bases left in between. Germline CDR1 is ENHRY and CDR2 is SYGVKD. CDR3 nucleotide sequence: TGTGCCATCCTATCCCCCACTGGAAACACCATATATTTT. Its protein product is CAILSPTGNTIYF.

The chain recombines TRBV27 with TRBJ2-7; 7 nucleotides align to TRBD2. Trimming removed 6 bases from V and 3 bases from J; junction bases left unmatched: 11. Germline assignment: CDR1 MNHEY and CDR2 SMNVEV (reference sequence). The CDR3 spans 15 residues. The CDR3 bases are TGTGCCAGCAGCGCACGGGTGGGGGGGAGCTACGAGCAGTACTTC. Encoded protein: CASSARVGGSYEQYF.

The chain carries TRBV19 and TRBJ2-2; the D gene could be TRBD1 or TRBD2 (5 bases each). In germline, CDR1 is LNHDA, CDR2 SQIVND (reference sequence). CDR3 length equals 14 residues. V lost 8 bases and J 3 bases, leaving 13 bases between the germline ends. CDR3 sequence: CASRPGPYTGELFF. Here the CDR3 DNA reads TGTGCCAGTCGACCGGGACCATACACCGGGGAGCTGTTTTTT.

Concerning this clone: Other DNA sequences in the same sample also yield this CDR3. This sequence joins TRBV7-9 and TRBJ2-7; the match to TRBD2 covers 7 bases. Trimming took 5 bases from V and 0 from J; bases not matched to a gene: 7. This CDR3 is built from 15 residues. From germline, CDR1 is SEHNR and CDR2 FQNEAQ (reference sequence). CDR3 residues: CASSLSGLSSYEQYF. The CDR3 nucleotides read TGTGCCAGCAGCCTTAGCGGGCTCAGCTCCTACGAGCAGTACTTC.

With respect to this clone: This could be a read error, since a much larger clone is one nucleotide away. The rearrangement uses TRBV6-5 and TRBJ2-7; D not certain. Trimming removed 4 bases from V and 0 bases from J, with 7 bases in between. Germline lookup yields CDR1 MNHEY and CDR2 SVGAGI. This CDR3 is 13 amino acids long. The CDR3 region is CASSLGSSYEQYF. The CDR3 coding sequence is TGTGCCAGCAGTTTAGGAAGCTCCTACGAGCAGTACTTC.

This chain uses TRBV6-1 with TRBJ2-2; D ambiguous. The CDR3 is 12 amino acids. Between the trimmed V and J ends, which lost 2 bases and 5 bases, there was a span of 3 bases. Germline assignment: CDR1 MNHNS and CDR2 SASEGT. The CDR3 nucleotides read TGTGCCAGCAGTGAACGGACCGGGGAGCTGTTTTTT. This translates into CASSERTGELFF.

This chain joins TRBV5-6 and TRBJ1-4; D not certain. Germline CDR1 SGHDT, CDR2 YYEEEE. This CDR3 has 13 residues. The V end was cut by 4 bases, the J end by 8 bases, with 12 bases between. The CDR3 region has the DNA TGTGCCAGCAGCCCAGAATCGGACGAAAAACTGTTTTTT. The encoded protein is CASSPESDEKLFF.

The rearrangement uses TRBV4-1 and TRBJ2-1; unclear D gene. CDR3 length: 16 residues. The germline V gene has CDR1 MGHRA and CDR2 YSYEKL. V was trimmed by 3 bases and J by 4 bases, leaving 16 bases between them. The chain's CDR3 is CASSHRKDLTYNEQFF. CDR3 coding DNA: TGCGCCAGCAGCCACCGGAAGGATTTAACTTACAATGAGCAGTTCTTC.

The chain employs TRBV29-1 and TRBJ1-2; D call uncertain. Trimming stripped 7 bases from V and 7 bases from J, with 16 bases between. The CDR3 has 12 residues. Germline loops: CDR1 SQVTM, CDR2 ANQGSEA. The CDR3 region has the DNA TGCAGCGCCGGGCCTCCTGATGGTGGCTACACCTTC. Its translation: CSAGPPDGGYTF.

The chain recombines TRBV7-9 with TRBJ1-2, with a possible D match to TRBD1 (6 bases). CDR1 SEHNR and CDR2 FQNEAQ come from the germline V gene (reference sequence). Trimming took off 8 bases at V and 8 bases at J, with 21 bases between the two ends. The CDR3 runs 14 residues. The CDR3 region is CASSPIAGGEGYTF. As DNA, the CDR3 is TGTGCCAGCTCCCCTATCGCCGGGGGCGAGGGCTACACCTTC.

The chain uses TRBV11-2 and TRBJ2-7; 13 bases line up with TRBD2. This CDR3 has 17 residues. CDR1 SGHAT and CDR2 FQNNGV come from the germline V gene. After removal of 6 bases from V and 2 bases from J, the junction contained 10 bases not matched to a gene. The CDR3 DNA reads as TGTGCCAGCAGTGGGTACGGGGGGACTAGCGGGACCTACGAGCAGTACTTC. Amino acids: CASSGYGGTSGTYEQYF.

The rearrangement joins TRBV7-6 to TRBJ1-4; D is ambiguous. The V gene's germline CDR1 is SGHVS and CDR2 FNYEAQ. The germline V and J ends were trimmed by 5 bases and 4 bases, with 11 bases remaining between them. The CDR3 is 14 residues long. CDR3 nucleotide sequence: TGTGCCAGCAGCCTGTGGGCGTATAATGAAAAACTGTTTTTT. It is translated as CASSLWAYNEKLFF.

V gene TRBV27 combines with J gene TRBJ2-7, with TRBD1 matching over 9 bases. The CDR3 contains 14 residues. Germline trimming cut 7 bases from V and 5 bases from J; bases unmatched to any gene: 9. CDR1 and CDR2 (germline): MNHEY, SMNVEV (reference sequence). The CDR3 nucleotides are TGTGCCAGCACCTCTTGGGACAGGGCCGACGAGCAGTACTTC. Translating gives CASTSWDRADEQYF.

V is TRBV28 and J is TRBJ2-7; 10 bases map to TRBD2. This CDR3 has 14 amino acids. From germline, CDR1 is MDHEN and CDR2 SYDVKM. V shed 5 bases, J shed 4 bases, and the junction held 5 bases outside the gene matches. The CDR3 region has the DNA TGTGCCAGCAGTCGACCTAGCGGGAGTTACGAGCAGTACTTC. Translation gives CASSRPSGSYEQYF.

J is TRBJ2-7 and V is TRBV5-1; D unclear. The germline V gene has CDR1 SGHRS and CDR2 YFSETQ. The CDR3 length is 17 residues. V shed 4 bases and J shed 2 bases, with 22 bases lying between them. In DNA, the CDR3 is TGCGCCAGCAGCCGGACCAACCCCAGAGGCCCCCCCTACGAGCAGTACTTC. This encodes CASSRTNPRGPPYEQYF.

Notes on this clone: This sample also contains other DNA sequences that code for the same CDR3. The chain carries TRBV9 and TRBJ2-1; 11 bases are shared with TRBD2. The CDR3 totals 15 residues. Germline V gene data show CDR1 as SGDLS and CDR2 as YYNGEE. After removal of 2 bases from V and 8 bases from J, the junction contained 6 bases not matched to a gene. The CDR3 bases are TGTGCCAGCAGCGTTAGCGGGAGGGCCGTAGATGAGCAGTTCTTC. Translated: CASSVSGRAVDEQFF.

This clone was found once. The V call is TRBV7-2, the J call TRBJ1-1; maybe TRBD1 (5 bases). The V and J ends lost 2 bases and 4 bases respectively, with 17 bases between them. CDR3 length: 16 amino acids. Germline values: CDR1 SGHTA, CDR2 FQGNSA. The CDR3: CASSLRGLQGGTEAFF. In DNA, the CDR3 is TGTGCCAGCAGCTTAAGGGGCTTGCAGGGAGGCACTGAAGCTTTCTTT.

This chain connects TRBV9 to TRBJ2-1; 8 nucleotides agree with TRBD2. Losses at the gene ends were 4 bases for V and 2 bases for J; bases not matched to a gene: 5. This CDR3 region has 15 residues. Germline-derived CDR1 and CDR2 are SGDLS and YYNGEE. The CDR3 loop reads CASSPTSETYNEQFF. DNA for the CDR3: TGTGCCAGCAGCCCGACTAGCGAGACCTACAATGAGCAGTTCTTC.

The chain uses TRBV28 and TRBJ2-7; D not certain. V was cut by 6 bases and J by 3 bases, with 18 bases left in between. The CDR3 consists of 15 residues. CDR1 and CDR2 from the germline V gene are MDHEN and SYDVKM. The CDR3 DNA reads as TGTGCCAGCAGGATGACCGGAGCCTCTATCTACGAGCAGTACTTC. Protein: CASRMTGASIYEQYF.

This clone was detected only a few times. The chain uses TRBV19 and TRBJ1-1; D is undetermined. Germline-derived CDR1 and CDR2 are LNHDA and SQIVND (reference sequence). This CDR3 comprises 13 residues. V lost 6 bases to trimming and J lost 1 base, with 9 bases between them. This chain's CDR3 is CASRSRENTEAFF. Written as DNA, the CDR3 is TGTGCCAGTAGATCGAGGGAGAACACTGAAGCTTTCTTT.

The chain is built from TRBV4-3 and TRBJ2-2; D unresolved. V was clipped by 2 bases and J by 3 bases, with 16 bases between them. Germline CDR1 and CDR2: LGHNA and YSLEER. The CDR3 totals 17 residues. CDR3 in DNA: TGCGCCAGCAGCCAATACCCACCGGACGGTGACACCGGGGAGCTGTTTTTT. Translated, it gives CASSQYPPDGDTGELFF.

J is TRBJ2-5 and V is TRBV5-1, with D uncertain. This CDR3 has 13 amino acids. The germline V and J ends were trimmed by 0 bases and 5 bases, with 8 bases remaining between them. Germline V lookup: CDR1 SGHRS, CDR2 YFSETQ. CDR3 DNA sequence: TGCGCCAGCAGCTTGGGGGCTTTGGAGACCCAGTACTTC. This sequence encodes CASSLGALETQYF.

The chain carries TRBV15 and TRBJ1-1; tentative D call: TRBD1 (6 bases). Germline V CDR1 and CDR2: LNHNV, YYDKDF (reference sequence). The CDR3 spans 14 residues. With 3 bases removed from V and 8 bases from J, the gap between germline ends came to 16 bases. In DNA, the CDR3 is TGTGCCACCAGCAGTGGCGACAGGAATGTGGAAGCTTTCTTT. Amino acid sequence: CATSSGDRNVEAFF.

Concerning this clone itself: Other DNA sequences in the sample encode the same CDR3. The chain carries TRBV9 and TRBJ2-7; TRBD2 matches at 7 bases. The CDR3 is made up of 15 amino acids. Germline V gene sequence: CDR1 SGDLS, CDR2 YYNGEE. With 0 bases clipped from V and 4 bases from J, the junction kept 7 bases outside the gene matches. CDR3 region: CASSVGASGSYEQYF. CDR3 nucleotide sequence: TGTGCCAGCAGCGTAGGGGCTAGCGGATCTTACGAGCAGTACTTC. Based on the CDR3 plus reference TRBV9 and TRBJ2-7, the full variable domain is DSGVTQTPKHLITATGQRVTLRCSPRSGDLSVYWYQQSLDQGLQFLIQYYNGEERAKGNILERFSAQQFPDLHSELNLSSLELGDSALYFCASSVGASGSYEQYFGPGTRLTVT.

This rearrangement joins TRBV5-4 to TRBJ2-3; D gene uncertain. The V end was cut by 4 bases, the J end by 0 bases, with 9 bases between. There are 14 residues in the CDR3. The germline V gene encodes CDR1 SGHNT and CDR2 YYREEE (reference sequence). CDR3 residues: CASSILTSTDTQYF. The CDR3 DNA is TGTGCCAGCAGCATCCTGACTAGCACAGATACGCAGTATTTT.

This chain connects TRBV9 to TRBJ1-1; D gene uncertain. Trimming left V 3 bases short and J 6 bases short, with 12 bases between. The CDR3 sequence is 13 residues long. The V gene's germline CDR1 is SGDLS and CDR2 YYNGEE. CDR3 in amino acids: CASSGWHGSEAFF. For the CDR3, the DNA is TGTGCCAGCAGCGGCTGGCACGGCTCTGAAGCTTTCTTT.

The chain uses TRBV28 and TRBJ2-7; D uncertain. The V and J ends lost 2 bases and 5 bases respectively, with 16 bases between them. This CDR3 has 15 residues. The germline V gene has CDR1 MDHEN and CDR2 SYDVKM. The CDR3 region has the DNA TGTGCCAGCAGTTTAAGACGAGGTTCCACCCACGAGCAGTACTTC. It codes for CASSLRRGSTHEQYF.

V and J are TRBV9 and TRBJ2-7, with 10 bases matching TRBD2. Germline assignment: CDR1 SGDLS and CDR2 YYNGEE. The CDR3 is 14 residues long. V lost 5 bases to trimming and J lost 2 bases; unmatched junction nucleotides: 4. The CDR3 spells CASSTSGDTYEQYF. DNA of the CDR3: TGTGCCAGCAGTACTAGCGGGGATACCTACGAGCAGTACTTC.

The genes are TRBV7-9 and TRBJ2-1; 9 bases line up with TRBD2. The V gene's germline CDR1 is SEHNR and CDR2 FQNEAQ (reference sequence). CDR3 length equals 15 residues. Trimming at V came to 5 bases and at J to 7 bases, leaving 9 bases not matched to a gene. The CDR3: CASSPLAGLWNEQFF. CDR3 DNA: TGTGCCAGCAGCCCGCTAGCGGGGCTCTGGAATGAGCAGTTCTTC. The complete variable domain, with remaining parts taken from reference TRBV7-9 and TRBJ2-1, reads DTGVSQNPRHKITKRGQNVTFRCDPISEHNRLYWYRQTLGQGPEFLTYFQNEAQLEKSRLLSDRFSAERPKGSFSTLEIQRTEQGDSAMYLCASSPLAGLWNEQFFGPGTRLTVL.

J is TRBJ2-1 and V is TRBV4-1; 7 positions match TRBD2. Germline assignment: CDR1 MGHRA and CDR2 YSYEKL. Trimming removed 1 base from V and 4 bases from J; junction bases left unmatched: 4. The CDR3 contains 15 residues. In nucleotides, the CDR3 is TGCGCCAGCAGCCAAGGGGAGGGCCCGTACAATGAGCAGTTCTTC. It specifies CASSQGEGPYNEQFF.

This clone was recorded once. This chain connects TRBV27 to TRBJ2-2, with D unclear. Germline lookup yields CDR1 MNHEY and CDR2 SMNVEV (reference sequence). Deletions cut 0 bases from V and 1 base from J, with 9 bases between. The CDR3 sequence is 16 residues long. CDR3 coding DNA: TGTGCCAGCAGTTTATCGGTCGGCGAGAACACCGGGGAGCTGTTTTTT. Translated, it gives CASSLSVGENTGELFF.